The next 26 T cell receptor beta chains were all read from a single sample in a study of siplizumab effects on memory and regulatory T cells. The data were produced by immunoSEQ multiplex PCR, yet TCRdb's version contains in-frame clones alone and is incomplete. The sample holds roughly 56,000 clones; 93% are singletons and the top ten take 38%. The specimen sequenced was CD8+ T cells sorted from blood. The receptors were sampled from a human donor in good health.

The chain recombines TRBV6-6 with TRBJ2-1; D unresolved. Germline V gene sequence: CDR1 MNHNY, CDR2 SVGAGI (reference sequence). CDR3 length: 14 residues. V gave up 3 bases and J gave up 1 base, with 7 bases separating them. For the CDR3, the DNA is TGTGCCAGCAGTTATCTGGATTCCTACAATGAGCAGTTCTTC. This translates into CASSYLDSYNEQFF.

The chain couples TRBV5-1 to TRBJ1-1, with 8 bases identical to TRBD1. With 3 bases clipped from V and 1 base from J, the junction kept 11 bases outside the gene matches. Germline assignment: CDR1 SGHRS and CDR2 YFSETQ. This CDR3 is built from 17 residues. CDR3 residues: CASSSGSTGGRNTEAFF. The CDR3 DNA reads as TGCGCCAGCAGCTCGGGAAGTACAGGGGGAAGGAACACTGAAGCTTTCTTT.

The V call is TRBV29-1, the J call TRBJ1-2; the D is unclear. The V end was cut by 7 bases, the J end by 8 bases, with 14 bases between. Germline values: CDR1 SQVTM, CDR2 ANQGSEA. CDR3 length equals 11 residues. The DNA for the CDR3 is TGCAGCGACTCCACGATTCAGGGCTACACCTTC. It is translated as CSDSTIQGYTF.

The table lists this clone with a few counts. The chain couples TRBV5-4 to TRBJ2-7, with TRBD1 matching over 7 bases. The CDR3 has 14 amino acids. Germline CDR1 and CDR2: SGHNT and YYREEE (reference sequence). The trim removed 9 bases at V and 0 bases at J, leaving 9 bases unmatched. The CDR3 reads CATKGQESSYEQYF. The CDR3 DNA sequence: TGTGCCACCAAAGGACAGGAAAGCTCCTACGAGCAGTACTTC.

The genes are TRBV4-1 and TRBJ2-7; 7 nucleotides align to TRBD1. The CDR3 consists of 15 residues. The V and J ends lost 0 bases and 4 bases, in that order; junction bases with no gene match: 6. Germline-derived CDR1 and CDR2 are MGHRA and YSYEKL. The CDR3 sequence: CASSQEMTGLYEQYF. The CDR3 nucleotides read TGCGCCAGCAGCCAAGAAATGACAGGGTTGTACGAGCAGTACTTC.

The V gene is TRBV30, the J gene TRBJ1-6; D is uncertain. This CDR3 region has 15 residues. The germline V gene encodes CDR1 GTSNPN and CDR2 SVGIG (reference sequence). The V end lost 4 bases, the J end lost 5 bases, and 15 bases lay between the germline ends. This chain's CDR3 is CAWMSSRLDNSPLHF. In DNA form, the CDR3 reads TGTGCCTGGATGTCCTCACGGCTTGATAATTCACCCCTCCACTTT.

This chain uses TRBV19 with TRBJ2-7; 8 nucleotides match TRBD2. V shed 5 bases, J shed 1 base, and the junction held 7 bases outside the gene matches. Germline V gives CDR1 LNHDA, CDR2 SQIVND (reference sequence). This CDR3 region has 15 residues. CDR3 nucleotides: TGTGCCAGTAGTCCTACTAGCGGAAATTCCTACGAGCAGTACTTC. Translation: CASSPTSGNSYEQYF.

This rearrangement joins TRBV29-1 to TRBJ2-7, with 10 bases that match TRBD2. The CDR3 has 13 residues. V lost 4 bases to trimming and J lost 2 bases; unmatched junction nucleotides: 2. The germline V gene has CDR1 SQVTM and CDR2 ANQGSEA. CDR3 amino acids: CSVVLAGAYEQYF. CDR3 coding DNA: TGCAGCGTTGTCCTAGCGGGAGCCTACGAGCAGTACTTC.

This CDR3 is CASSDGPSTEAFF. For the CDR3, the DNA is TGTGCCAGCAGCGACGGACCGTCCACTGAAGCTTTCTTT. The chain uses TRBV7-9 and TRBJ1-1; D call uncertain. V was shortened by 5 bases and J by 4 bases, with 11 bases between the two germline ends. The CDR3 spans 13 residues. Germline V gene data show CDR1 as SEHNR and CDR2 as FQNEAQ (reference sequence). Looking up the rest from reference TRBV7-9 and TRBJ1-1 gives the full variable domain: DTGVSQNPRHKITKRGQNVTFRCDPISEHNRLYWYRQTLGQGPEFLTYFQNEAQLEKSRLLSDRFSAERPKGSFSTLEIQRTEQGDSAMYLCASSDGPSTEAFFGQGTRLTVV.

The chain carries TRBV4-1 and TRBJ2-1; D uncertain. Trimming left V 1 base short and J 7 bases short, with 8 bases between. This CDR3 contains 13 residues. Germline CDR1 is MGHRA and CDR2 is YSYEKL. The DNA for the CDR3 is TGCGCCAGCAGCCAAGTTGTATCGAATGAGCAGTTCTTC. This encodes CASSQVVSNEQFF.

The rearrangement links TRBV6-5 to TRBJ1-3; 7 positions match TRBD1. V lost 4 bases and J lost 4; bases outside the gene matches: 10. The germline gives CDR1 MNHEY, CDR2 SVGAGI. There are 16 residues in the CDR3. CDR3 amino acids: CASSLARGSLGNTIYF. The CDR3 bases are TGTGCCAGCAGTTTGGCCAGGGGGAGCCTCGGAAACACCATATATTTT.

The table lists this clone with a count of one. This rearrangement joins TRBV6-1 to TRBJ1-2, with D possibly TRBD1 on 5 matching bases. This CDR3 region has 15 residues. V was pared by 2 bases and J by 5 bases, with 15 bases between. Looked up from germline, CDR1 is MNHNS and CDR2 is SASEGT. DNA for the CDR3: TGTGCCAGCAGTGAAATGGGACTCCCACGGTATGGCTACACCTTC. Protein sequence: CASSEMGLPRYGYTF.

The chain carries TRBV2 and TRBJ2-1; 8 nucleotides line up with TRBD1. V was clipped by 3 bases and J by 5 bases; unmatched bases: 6. Germline V lookup: CDR1 SNHLY, CDR2 FYNNEI. This CDR3 has 15 residues. The CDR3 DNA reads as TGTGCCAGCAGTGATCTGACAGGGGAAAACAATGAGCAGTTCTTC. Translation: CASSDLTGENNEQFF. Variable domain in full (rest from reference TRBV2 and TRBJ2-1): EPEVTQTPSHQVTQMGQEVILRCVPISNHLYFYWYRQILGQKVEFLVSFYNNEISEKSEIFDDQFSVERPDGSNFTLKIRSTKLEDSAMYFCASSDLTGENNEQFFGPGTRLTVL.

Only one count was recorded for this clone. The chain recombines TRBV28 with TRBJ1-5; D gene ambiguous. There are 14 residues in the CDR3. Trimming left V 2 bases short and J 4 bases short, with 9 bases between. Germline values: CDR1 MDHEN, CDR2 SYDVKM. The CDR3 region has the DNA TGTGCCAGCAGTTTACCTGCGACGAATCAGCCCCAGCATTTT. Amino acids: CASSLPATNQPQHF.

The CDR3 DNA sequence: TGTGCCTCGAGAGAGCGGGAGGCCCCGACCGGGGAGCTGTTTTTT. It codes for CASREREAPTGELFF. The rearrangement links TRBV19 to TRBJ2-2, with TRBD2 matching over 9 bases. J gave up 5 bases and V 11 bases, and 12 bases lay outside the gene matches. The CDR3 contains 15 residues. CDR1 and CDR2 (germline): LNHDA, SQIVND (reference sequence).

V gene TRBV11-2 combines with J gene TRBJ2-7, with 7 bases that match TRBD2. Germline trimming cut 2 bases from V and 4 bases from J; bases unmatched to any gene: 8. Germline V gene lookup returns CDR1 SGHAT and CDR2 FQNNGV. The CDR3 is made up of 15 amino acids. The CDR3 DNA reads TGTGCCAGCAGCTTAAGACAGACGGGGGGATACGAGCAGTACTTC. Translation: CASSLRQTGGYEQYF.

V usage is TRBV5-1 and J usage is TRBJ2-1; possible D gene TRBD2, 5 bases. The CDR3 spans 12 residues. Germline V gene data show CDR1 as SGHRS and CDR2 as YFSETQ. CDR3 DNA: TGCGTTTCAGCGGCGGCCTACAATGAGCAGTTCTTC. This sequence encodes CVSAAAYNEQFF.

The chain is built from TRBV7-3 and TRBJ2-3; D uncertain. CDR3 length: 13 amino acids. The V end lost 6 bases, the J end lost 0 bases, and 7 bases lay between the germline ends. The germline V gene encodes CDR1 SGHTA and CDR2 FQGTGA. The CDR3 DNA reads TGTGCCAGCAGGTCCACTAGCACAGATACGCAGTATTTT. Amino acids: CASRSTSTDTQYF.

The chain has TRBV4-3 and TRBJ2-3, with a tentative D call TRBD2 (5 bases). Germline CDR1 and CDR2: LGHNA and YSLEER. The length of the CDR3 is 15 residues. The V end was cut by 1 base, the J end by 0 bases, with 8 bases between. CDR3 loop: CASSQAGGSTDTQYF. CDR3 sequence (DNA): TGCGCCAGCAGCCAAGCCGGCGGGAGCACAGATACGCAGTATTTT.

The sample holds one count of this clone. The genes are TRBV5-6 and TRBJ2-7, with D tentatively TRBD2 (5 bases). CDR3 length: 14 amino acids. The germline V gene encodes CDR1 SGHDT and CDR2 YYEEEE. V dropped 0 bases and J dropped 5 bases, with 12 bases sitting between them. DNA of the CDR3: TGTGCCAGCAGCTTGGTGGCGGGCAGCAACGAGCAGTACTTC. Protein sequence: CASSLVAGSNEQYF.

In DNA, the CDR3 is TGTGCCAGCAGTTTATTAGTCGTAAACGGTTACAATGAGCAGTTCTTC. It encodes CASSLLVVNGYNEQFF. The chain has TRBV28 and TRBJ2-1; no firm D call. V was clipped by 1 base and J by 4 bases, with 14 bases between them. In germline, CDR1 is MDHEN, CDR2 SYDVKM. CDR3 length: 16 residues.

The chain uses TRBV2 and TRBJ1-2, with D hard to call. Deletions cut 6 bases from V and 3 bases from J, with 17 bases between. The germline V gene encodes CDR1 SNHLY and CDR2 FYNNEI. This CDR3 spans 15 amino acids. In DNA form, the CDR3 reads TGTGCCAGCAGATGGACGGAAAACACTGACTATGGCTACACCTTC. It codes for CASRWTENTDYGYTF.

The chain combines TRBV28 with TRBJ2-6, with D uncertain. The CDR3 consists of 17 residues. V was shortened by 2 bases and J by 0 bases, with 11 bases between the two germline ends. Germline assignment: CDR1 MDHEN and CDR2 SYDVKM. The CDR3 protein is CASSLIGPSSGANVLTF. The CDR3 nucleotides are TGTGCCAGCAGTTTAATCGGACCTTCCTCTGGGGCCAACGTCCTGACTTTC.

The V gene is TRBV7-9, the J gene TRBJ2-1; 10 bases fit TRBD2. V trimming: 2 bases; J trimming: 8 bases; junction bases outside the gene matches: 9. The CDR3 covers 16 residues. Germline V gene lookup returns CDR1 SEHNR and CDR2 FQNEAQ (reference sequence). The CDR3 DNA is TGTGCCAGCAGCTTATTCCCTAGCGGGAGTGGGGATGAGCAGTTCTTC. Amino acid sequence: CASSLFPSGSGDEQFF.

V usage is TRBV5-1 and J usage is TRBJ2-3; 10 nucleotides agree with TRBD2. This CDR3 contains 15 residues. Germline V gene data show CDR1 as SGHRS and CDR2 as YFSETQ. The V and J ends lost 0 bases and 4 bases, in that order; junction bases with no gene match: 2. In nucleotides, the CDR3 is TGCGCCAGCAGCTTGGAGCGGGAGGGCCCAGATACGCAGTATTTT. Its translation is CASSLEREGPDTQYF.

This chain links TRBV14 with TRBJ1-2, with D uncertain. The CDR3 has 14 residues. Trimming cost V 1 base and J 5 bases, with 11 bases left between them. The germline CDR1 and CDR2 sequences are SGHDN and FVKESK. The CDR3 reads CASSQGSVLYGYTF. The CDR3 region has the DNA TGTGCCAGCAGCCAAGGTAGCGTTTTGTATGGCTACACCTTC.